This T cell receptor (beta chain) was recorded in a study of shared clonotypes between healthy human individuals. Regarding the study as a whole: When compared with the clonotypes that were shared by all four sorted-subset donors, the non-shared clonotypes turned out to have lower generation probabilities. Few donors restricted represented genetic and exposure-history diversity.

Germline V gene data show CDR1 as SNHLY and CDR2 as FYNNEI. The CDR3 has 14 residues. V gave up 1 base and J gave up 3 bases, with 9 bases separating them. On this clone itself: Its antigen is currently unknown.

In replicate PCRs of sorted subsets, around 0.2 ug DNA, approximately 32,000 T cell genomes, was used. Method: immunoSEQ multiplex PCR; TCRdb's copy keeps in-frame clones and lacks some. The data show some 2 million clones, 85% to 95% seen once. The specimen sequenced was naive CD4+ T cells sorted from blood. Sample subset: CD45RA+ positively selected. The J gene is TRBJ1-2, the V gene TRBV2; tentative D call: TRBD1 (5 bases). The TCR was taken from a man between 18 and 35 years old in good health. The CDR3 nucleotides are TGTGCCAGCAGTGAAGTTACAGGTTACTATGGCTACACCTTC. Its protein is CASSEVTGYYGYTF. The complete variable domain, with remaining parts taken from reference TRBV2 and TRBJ1-2, reads EPEVTQTPSHQVTQMGQEVILRCVPISNHLYFYWYRQILGQKVEFLVSFYNNEISEKSEIFDDQFSVERPDGSNFTLKIRSTKLEDSAMYFCASSEVTGYYGYTFGSGTRLTVV.